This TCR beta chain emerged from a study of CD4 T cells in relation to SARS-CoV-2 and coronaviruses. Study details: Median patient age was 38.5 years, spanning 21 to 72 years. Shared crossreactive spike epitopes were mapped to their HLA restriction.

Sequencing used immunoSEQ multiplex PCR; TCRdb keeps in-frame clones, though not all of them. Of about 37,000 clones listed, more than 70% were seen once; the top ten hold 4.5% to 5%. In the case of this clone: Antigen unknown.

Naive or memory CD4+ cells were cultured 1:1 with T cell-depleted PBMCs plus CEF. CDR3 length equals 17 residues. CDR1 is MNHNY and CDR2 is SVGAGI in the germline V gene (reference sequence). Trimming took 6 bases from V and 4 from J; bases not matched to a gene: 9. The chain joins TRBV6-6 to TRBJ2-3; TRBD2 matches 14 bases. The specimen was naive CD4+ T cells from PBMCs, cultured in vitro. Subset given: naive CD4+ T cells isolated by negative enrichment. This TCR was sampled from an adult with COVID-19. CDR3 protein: CASSRGTSGSVADTQYF. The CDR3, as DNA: TGTGCCAGCAGCCGAGGGACTAGCGGGAGTGTGGCAGATACGCAGTATTTT.